This T cell receptor (beta chain) comes out of a study of cytomegalovirus exposure and HLA in healthy donors. Study-level information: An earlier analysis identified more than 90 million unique TCR beta sequences in 150 million to 200 million T cells.

PCR employed 60 Vbeta and 13 Jbeta primers. Libraries were prepared by immunoSEQ multiplex PCR; TCRdb keeps only in-frame clonotypes and omits some of them. The sample contains fewer than 200,000 clones, 65% to 85% of which appear only once. Germline CDR1 is SEHNR and CDR2 is FQNEAQ (reference sequence). The CDR3 is made up of 14 amino acids. The V end lost 0 bases, the J end lost 7 bases, and 10 bases lay between the germline ends. The sample taken for sequencing was PBMCs. The sequence was obtained from a woman aged 18-29 years in good health and CMV-seronegative. This sequence joins TRBV7-9 and TRBJ2-1; maybe TRBD1 (6 bases). CDR3 sequence: CASSLAGTTNEQFF. The CDR3 DNA reads as TGTGCCAGCAGCTTAGCGGGGACAACGAATGAGCAGTTCTTC.